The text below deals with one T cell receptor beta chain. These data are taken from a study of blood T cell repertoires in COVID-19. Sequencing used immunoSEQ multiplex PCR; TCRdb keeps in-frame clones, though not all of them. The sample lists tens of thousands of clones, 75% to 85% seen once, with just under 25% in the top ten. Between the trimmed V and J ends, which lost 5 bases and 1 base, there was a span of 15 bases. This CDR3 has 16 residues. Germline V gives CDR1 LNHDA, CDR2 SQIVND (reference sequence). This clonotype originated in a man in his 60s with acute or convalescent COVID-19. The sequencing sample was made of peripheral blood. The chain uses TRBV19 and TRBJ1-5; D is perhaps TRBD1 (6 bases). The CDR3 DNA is TGTGCCAGTAGTGTCCAGGGGAGATTGAGCAATCAGCCCCAGCATTTT. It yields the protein CASSVQGRLSNQPQHF.